One sample yielded the 3 T cell receptor beta chains listed below, sequenced in a study of blood T cell repertoires in COVID-19. The data were produced by immunoSEQ multiplex PCR, yet TCRdb's version contains in-frame clones alone and is incomplete. The data contain more than 300,000 clones, 70% to 90% of them singletons. The sequencing sample was made of PBMCs or T cells enriched from blood (not recorded which). All receptors derive from a man under 40 who had recovered from COVID-19.

The chain joins TRBV30 to TRBJ1-2, with 8 positions matching TRBD1. CDR1 is GTSNPN, CDR2 SVGIG, per germline (reference sequence). The V and J ends lost 2 bases and 2 bases, in that order; junction bases with no gene match: 7. CDR3 length: 15 amino acids. The CDR3 sequence: CAWSSGQGLNYGYTF. DNA for the CDR3: TGTGCCTGGAGTTCCGGACAGGGATTAAACTATGGCTACACCTTC.

The chain combines TRBV5-4 with TRBJ2-7; 9 bases map to TRBD1. Germline V gene sequence: CDR1 SGHNT, CDR2 YYREEE (reference sequence). V lost 3 bases and J lost 5; bases outside the gene matches: 6. This CDR3 has 14 residues. Here the CDR3 reads CASSSWDRAHEQYF. In nucleotides, the CDR3 is TGTGCCAGCAGCTCTTGGGACAGGGCCCACGAGCAGTACTTC.

Only a few counts were recorded for this clone. The chain carries TRBV7-8 and TRBJ2-7; a possible D gene is TRBD1 (6 bases). From germline, CDR1 is SGHVS and CDR2 FQNEAQ. The CDR3 totals 15 residues. The V end lost 5 bases, the J end lost 0 bases, and 14 bases lay between the germline ends. CDR3 coding DNA: TGTGCCAGCAGCCCCCATCAGGGGCCCTCCTACGAGCAGTACTTC. This encodes CASSPHQGPSYEQYF.